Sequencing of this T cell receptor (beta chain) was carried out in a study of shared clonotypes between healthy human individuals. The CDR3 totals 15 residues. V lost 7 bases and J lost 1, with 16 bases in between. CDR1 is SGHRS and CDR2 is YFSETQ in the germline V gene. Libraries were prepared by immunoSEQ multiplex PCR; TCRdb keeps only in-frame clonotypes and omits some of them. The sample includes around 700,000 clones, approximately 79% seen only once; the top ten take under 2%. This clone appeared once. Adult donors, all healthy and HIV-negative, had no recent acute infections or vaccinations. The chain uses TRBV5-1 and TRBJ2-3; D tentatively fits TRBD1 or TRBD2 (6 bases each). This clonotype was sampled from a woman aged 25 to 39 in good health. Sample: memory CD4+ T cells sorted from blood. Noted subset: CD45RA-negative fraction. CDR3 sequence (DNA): TGCGCCAGCTCCCAACAGGGCGGGGGCACAGATACGCAGTATTTT. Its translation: CASSQQGGGTDTQYF.